The clone carrying this T cell receptor (beta chain) showed up just a few times. The antigen is not known. PBMCs were obtained from under 13 ml fresh peripheral blood. What was amplified from RNA transcripts were TCR beta CDR3 regions. The TCR CDR3 first-round RT-PCR relied on the HTBI primer set. Using its own MiXCR run on the multiplex PCR reads, TCRdb lists one record per CDR3 protein. The table shows some 570,000 distinct CDR3 sequences, with approximately 17% occurring only once. The source of the sample is a study of T cells in Graves' hyperthyroidism and ophthalmopathy. Overall study findings and caveats: Peripheral blood also featured most of the thyroid clonotypes expanded above 0.001. The model predicted ophthalmopathy a median approximately 6.3 months before onset.

The CDR3 length is 17 residues. The ends were cut back, 1 base at V and 1 base at J, with 16 bases in the middle. CDR1 LGHDT and CDR2 YNNKEL come from the germline V gene (reference sequence). The TCR originated in a woman between 18 and 30 years old with Graves' ophthalmopathy. The chain couples TRBV3-1 to TRBJ1-1; D possibly corresponds to TRBD1 (5 bases). Sample: blood. CDR3 nucleotide sequence: TGTGCCAGCAGCCAAGGGGGGGGAAAAGATTGGAACACTGAAGCTTTCTTT. Protein product: CASSQGGGKDWNTEAFF. Full variable domain (missing parts from reference TRBV3-1 and TRBJ1-1): DTAVSQTPKYLVTQMGNDKSIKCEQNLGHDTMYWYKQDSKKFLKIMFSYNNKELIINETVPNRFSPKSPDKAHLNLHINSLELGDSAVYFCASSQGGGKDWNTEAFFGQGTRLTVV.